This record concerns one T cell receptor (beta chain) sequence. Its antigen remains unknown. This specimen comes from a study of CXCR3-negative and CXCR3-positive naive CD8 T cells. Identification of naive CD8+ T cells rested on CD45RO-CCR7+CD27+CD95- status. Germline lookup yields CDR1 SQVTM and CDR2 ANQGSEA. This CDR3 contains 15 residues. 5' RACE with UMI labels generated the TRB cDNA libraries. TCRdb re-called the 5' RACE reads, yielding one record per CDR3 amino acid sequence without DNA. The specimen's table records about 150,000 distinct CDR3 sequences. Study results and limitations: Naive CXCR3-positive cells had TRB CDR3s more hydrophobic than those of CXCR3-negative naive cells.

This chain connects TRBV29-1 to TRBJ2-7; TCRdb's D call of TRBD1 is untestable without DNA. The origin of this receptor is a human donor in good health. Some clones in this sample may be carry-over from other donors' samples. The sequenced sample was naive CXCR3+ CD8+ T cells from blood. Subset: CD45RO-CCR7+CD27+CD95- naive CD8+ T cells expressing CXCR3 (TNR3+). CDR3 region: CSVEVVGTVNYEQYF.